Presented here are 31 T cell receptor beta chains from one specimen sequenced in a study of post-analysis software for immune sequencing data (dated by TCRdb to the mid-2010s). Library preparation used PCR. The listed sequencing device is Illumina HiSeq 2500. To reduce PCR and sequencing biases, unique molecular identifiers were built into the TCR beta cDNA libraries. TCRdb cleaned the public reads at Q25 with fastp, built clones with MiXCR and kept in-frame beta chains. CDR3 protein duplicates are merged, each entry listing the most common genes and DNA. In this sample the table shows some 690,000 distinct CDR3 sequences, 59% of which occur a single time. The ten largest account for 11% of the sample. Which antigens these TCRs recognize remains unknown. Broader findings and caveats from the paper: Significantly higher frequencies in patients than in controls were found for a few TRBV segments, including TRBV5-6, TRBV5-1 and TRBV20-1.

The sample comprised blood. These TCRs come from a girl between 2 and 10 years old with multiple sclerosis.

The rearrangement uses TRBV20-1 and TRBJ2-7, with a possible D match to TRBD2 (5 bases). V lost 1 base and J 6 bases, leaving 16 bases between the germline ends. This CDR3 comprises 14 residues. CDR1 is DFQATT, CDR2 SNEGSKA, per germline (reference sequence). CDR3 nucleotide sequence: TGCAGTGCTAGAGTACCGGGATCTAGTCTCGAGCAGTACTTC. This codes for CSARVPGSSLEQYF.

The V call is TRBV20-1, the J call TRBJ2-4; no clear D gene. The DNA matches TRBJ2-7 better at its end, which makes the J call doubtful. The CDR3 is 14 amino acids. Germline loops: CDR1 DFQATT, CDR2 SNEGSKA (reference sequence). CDR3 in DNA: TGCAGTGCTAGAGATATTAAGACGGGTGGCGAGCAGTACTTC. Amino acid sequence: CSARDIKTGGEQYF.

The CDR3 is CSATQGATEAFF. Here the CDR3 DNA reads TGCAGTGCTACACAGGGGGCTACTGAAGCTTTCTTT. The chain recombines TRBV20-1 with TRBJ1-1; 9 positions match TRBD1. The germline V gene encodes CDR1 DFQATT and CDR2 SNEGSKA (reference sequence). V was pared by 4 bases and J by 5 bases, with 2 bases of the junction left unmatched. The CDR3 contains 12 residues.

This clonotype was counted a few times. The chain recombines TRBV20-1 with TRBJ2-7; the D gene could be TRBD1 or TRBD2 (5 bases each). The CDR3 totals 12 residues. CDR1 DFQATT and CDR2 SNEGSKA come from the germline V gene (reference sequence). This CDR3 is CSVRGSSYEQYF. DNA of the CDR3: TGCAGCGTTCGGGGCAGTTCCTACGAGCAGTACTTC.

This rearrangement joins TRBV6-5 to TRBJ2-2; perhaps D is TRBD1 or TRBD2 (6 bases each). The CDR3 runs to 17 residues. CDR1 is MNHEY and CDR2 is SVGAGI in the germline V gene. V was clipped by 2 bases and J by 0 bases, with 13 bases between them. The CDR3 coding sequence is TGTGCCAGCAGTTACGCCCTAAGGGGGGCGAACACCGGGGAGCTGTTTTTT. The encoded protein is CASSYALRGANTGELFF.

J is TRBJ2-4 and V is TRBV7-9; D is perhaps TRBD1 (6 bases). Germline CDR1 and CDR2: SEHNR and FQNEAQ (reference sequence). The CDR3 length is 18 residues. V was clipped by 5 bases and J by 0 bases, with 20 bases between them. The CDR3 region has the DNA TGTGCCAGCAGCCCTCGGACAGAGATTTATCTAGCCAAAAACATTCAGTACTTC. Translating it yields CASSPRTEIYLAKNIQYF. The variable domain in full, completed from reference TRBV7-9 and TRBJ2-4, reads DTGVSQNPRHKITKRGQNVTFRCDPISEHNRLYWYRQTLGQGPEFLTYFQNEAQLEKSRLLSDRFSAERPKGSFSTLEIQRTEQGDSAMYLCASSPRTEIYLAKNIQYFGAGTRLSVL.

The rearrangement joins TRBV7-2 to TRBJ2-1, with TRBD2 as a possible D gene (5 bases). V lost 1 base to trimming and J lost 5 bases, with 12 bases between them. The CDR3 covers 15 residues. CDR1 is SGHTA, CDR2 FQGNSA, per germline. The CDR3 region has the DNA TGTGCCAGCAGCTTAGTTGGAGGCGGACACAATGAGCAGTTCTTC. Translated: CASSLVGGGHNEQFF.

This clonotype was seen a handful of times. The gene calls are TRBV7-8 and TRBJ2-1; D may match TRBD1 or TRBD2 (5 bases each). Trimming took 3 bases from V and 4 from J, leaving 16 bases between them. CDR3 size: 16 residues. Germline CDR1 is SGHVS and CDR2 is FQNEAQ. CDR3 residues: CASSFRVLDRYNEQFF. CDR3 bases: TGTGCCAGCAGCTTTAGGGTACTAGACAGATACAATGAGCAGTTCTTC. The full variable domain, completed using reference TRBV7-8 and TRBJ2-1, is GAGVSQSPRYKVAKRGQDVALRCDPISGHVSLFWYQQALGQGPEFLTYFQNEAQLDKSGLPSDRFFAERPEGSVSTLKIQRTQQEDSAVYLCASSFRVLDRYNEQFFGPGTRLTVL.

The chain employs TRBV3-1 and TRBJ1-2; 7 bases agree with TRBD1. Trimming at V came to 0 bases and at J to 5 bases, leaving 3 bases not matched to a gene. CDR1 and CDR2 (germline): LGHDT, YNNKEL (reference sequence). This CDR3 has 14 amino acids. The CDR3 reads CASSQDEQGYGYTF. The CDR3 DNA reads as TGTGCCAGCAGCCAAGATGAACAGGGGTATGGCTACACCTTC.

The chain carries TRBV20-1 and TRBJ2-1, with D unclear. The CDR3 has 13 residues. CDR1 is DFQATT and CDR2 is SNEGSKA in the germline V gene (reference sequence). V was clipped by 6 bases and J by 7 bases, with 16 bases between them. This chain's CDR3 is CSADSVRRNEQFF. As DNA, the CDR3 is TGCAGTGCCGATTCCGTAAGGCGGAATGAGCAGTTCTTC.

CDR3 amino acids: CASSLPWTENTEAFF. The CDR3 nucleotides are TGTGCCAGCAGTTTACCCTGGACAGAGAACACTGAAGCTTTCTTT. This chain connects TRBV12-3 or TRBV12-4 to TRBJ1-1; perhaps TRBD1 as D (6 bases). This CDR3 is 15 amino acids long. V dropped 2 bases and J dropped 1 base, with 11 bases sitting between them.

The V call is TRBV7-6, the J call TRBJ2-3; 15 bases are shared with TRBD2. Germline V CDR1 and CDR2: SGHVS, FNYEAQ. The CDR3 has 16 amino acids. The J segment lost 4 bases and the V segment lost 4 bases, leaving 3 bases of the junction unmatched. CDR3 protein: CASSSGLAGGADTQYF. As DNA, the CDR3 is TGTGCCAGCAGCTCGGGACTAGCGGGAGGCGCAGATACGCAGTATTTT. Drawing the rest from reference TRBV7-6 and TRBJ2-3, the complete variable domain is GAGVSQSPRYKVTKRGQDVALRCDPISGHVSLYWYRQALGQGPEFLTYFNYEAQQDKSGLPNDRFSAERPEGSISTLTIQRTEQRDSAMYRCASSSGLAGGADTQYFGPGTRLTVL.

This clonotype was seen only a few times. The chain carries TRBV7-7 and TRBJ2-5; 8 bases match TRBD1. CDR1 SSHAT and CDR2 FNYEAQ come from the germline V gene (reference sequence). The CDR3 is 15 amino acids. J was trimmed by 1 base and V by 5 bases; bases with no gene match: 6. CDR3 DNA: TGTGCCAGCAGCCATGGGACAGGCCTCCAAGAGACCCAGTACTTC. Amino acids: CASSHGTGLQETQYF.

The J gene is TRBJ2-7, the V gene TRBV20-1; D is uncertain. There are 11 residues in the CDR3. Trimming shortened V by 5 bases and J by 5 bases, and 10 bases separated the two germline ends. Germline V lookup: CDR1 DFQATT, CDR2 SNEGSKA (reference sequence). CDR3 protein: CSARKSDEQYF. Here the CDR3 DNA reads TGCAGTGCTCGAAAGTCCGACGAGCAGTACTTC.

This clonotype was picked up one time. The CDR3 region has the DNA TGTGCCAGCAGCCCTGACAGATTCACTAGCTCTGGGGCCAACGTCCTGACTTTC. It is translated as CASSPDRFTSSGANVLTF. The gene calls are TRBV12-3 or TRBV12-4 and TRBJ2-6, with D tentatively TRBD1 or TRBD2 (5 bases each). This CDR3 has 18 residues. The germline V and J ends were trimmed by 6 bases and 0 bases, with 18 bases remaining between them.

The chain combines TRBV5-5 with TRBJ2-5; 7 nucleotides agree with TRBD2. The J segment lost 5 bases and the V segment lost 6 bases, leaving 13 bases of the junction unmatched. This CDR3 contains 15 residues. Germline CDR1 SGHKS, CDR2 YYEKEE (reference sequence). The CDR3 is CASTRGGAPQETQYF. The CDR3 nucleotides are TGTGCCAGCACCCGGGGAGGGGCCCCACAGGAGACCCAGTACTTC. The variable domain in full, with the rest retrieved from reference TRBV5-5 and TRBJ2-5, is DAGVTQSPTHLIKTRGQQVTLRCSPISGHKSVSWYQQVLGQGPQFIFQYYEKEERGRGNFPDRFSARQFPNYSSELNVNALLLGDSALYLCASTRGGAPQETQYFGPGTRLLVL.

Only one count was recorded for this clonotype. The gene calls are TRBV25-1 and TRBJ1-1; 7 bases align to TRBD1. V shed 1 base and J 3 bases; nucleotides not matched to a gene: 5. The CDR3 contains 15 residues. Germline V CDR1 and CDR2: MGHDK, SYGVNS. The CDR3 loop is CASSEWDTGDTEAFF. The CDR3 DNA is TGTGCCAGCAGTGAATGGGACACAGGGGACACTGAAGCTTTCTTT.

This clonotype was recorded only once. The chain combines TRBV14 with TRBJ1-2, with TRBD1 matching 7 bases. The trim removed 0 bases at V and 5 bases at J, leaving 6 bases unmatched. The CDR3 consists of 15 residues. Per the germline V gene, CDR1 is SGHDN and CDR2 is FVKESK. CDR3 nucleotides: TGTGCCAGCAGCCAAGATCTTAACAGGGGATATGGCTACACCTTC. Translating gives CASSQDLNRGYGYTF.

Comment on this clonotype: The junction and the germline gene differ at one end; a read error may be behind it. The chain employs TRBV11-2 and TRBJ2-3; D may be TRBD1 or TRBD2 (5 bases each). There are 20 residues in the CDR3. CDR1 and CDR2 from the germline V gene are SGHAT and FQNNGV. CDR3 nucleotides: TGTACCAGCAGCTTAAGAGGACTCCCCCAGGGAACATTTAGCACAGATACGCAGTATTTT. Translation: CTSSLRGLPQGTFSTDTQYF. The full variable domain, its missing parts supplied by reference TRBV11-2 and TRBJ2-3, is EAGVAQSPRYKIIEKRQSVAFWCNPISGHATLYWYQQILGQGPKLLIQFQNNGVVDDSQLPKDRFSAERLKGVDSTLKIQPAKLEDSAVYLCTSSLRGLPQGTFSTDTQYFGPGTRLTVL.

The chain carries TRBV20-1 and TRBJ1-5; D is uncertain. The CDR3 loop spans 13 amino acids. The germline V and J ends were trimmed by 7 bases and 1 base, with 11 bases remaining between them. The germline V gene has CDR1 DFQATT and CDR2 SNEGSKA (reference sequence). In nucleotides, the CDR3 is TGCAGTGTTAGCGGTCAGAGCAATCAGCCCCAGCATTTT. It specifies CSVSGQSNQPQHF.

The chain carries TRBV5-6 and TRBJ2-1; possibly TRBD2 for D (5 bases). Germline CDR1 reads SGHDT; CDR2 reads YYEEEE. The CDR3 is 16 amino acids. Trimming took off 4 bases at V and 0 bases at J, with 14 bases between the two ends. As DNA, the CDR3 is TGTGCCAGCAGCCCCCTCGGGGATTTCTCCTACAATGAGCAGTTCTTC. It specifies CASSPLGDFSYNEQFF.

The genes are TRBV14 and TRBJ2-7, with D possibly TRBD2 on 5 matching bases. Germline V CDR1 and CDR2: SGHDN, FVKESK. The germline V and J ends were trimmed by 0 bases and 2 bases, with 8 bases remaining between them. This CDR3 contains 14 residues. The CDR3 loop is CASSQDGLPYEQYF. CDR3 DNA sequence: TGTGCCAGCAGCCAAGATGGACTCCCCTACGAGCAGTACTTC.

In its sample, this clonotype was seen a few times. J is TRBJ2-7 and V is TRBV29-1; 10 nucleotides match TRBD2. This CDR3 comprises 13 residues. Trimming at V came to 6 bases and at J to 2 bases, leaving 4 bases not matched to a gene. Germline V gene sequence: CDR1 SQVTM, CDR2 ANQGSEA. CDR3: CSVRTSGTYEQYF. The DNA for the CDR3 is TGCAGCGTCCGGACTAGCGGAACCTACGAGCAGTACTTC.

The CDR3 spells CASSRDTLGAEFF. The DNA for the CDR3 is TGCGCCAGCAGCCGAGACACCCTTGGGGCAGAGTTCTTC. The chain joins TRBV5-1 to TRBJ2-1, with D possibly TRBD1 on 5 matching bases. Germline CDR1 reads SGHRS; CDR2 reads YFSETQ. V shed 4 bases and J shed 14 bases, with 19 bases lying between them. The CDR3 is made up of 13 amino acids.

The CDR3 bases are TGTGCCAGCAACCAATGGGGGGTAGCAGATACGCAGTATTTT. Amino acid sequence: CASNQWGVADTQYF. This chain uses TRBV7-9 with TRBJ2-3; TRBD2 is a possible D gene (6 bases). CDR3 length equals 14 residues. CDR1 SEHNR and CDR2 FQNEAQ come from the germline V gene (reference sequence). V gave up 7 bases and J gave up 4 bases, with 15 bases separating them.

The chain is built from TRBV27 and TRBJ1-2; D call uncertain. Germline V CDR1 and CDR2: MNHEY, SMNVEV (reference sequence). V was pared by 8 bases and J by 4 bases, with 11 bases between. CDR3 size: 12 residues. This CDR3 reads CASAGRLYGYTF. CDR3 sequence (DNA): TGTGCCAGCGCCGGGAGGCTCTATGGCTACACCTTC.

This chain links TRBV20-1 with TRBJ2-7, with 15 bases fitting TRBD2. Germline V gene data show CDR1 as DFQATT and CDR2 as SNEGSKA (reference sequence). Unmatched junction bases numbered 4, after V lost 0 bases and J lost 4 bases. The CDR3 loop spans 16 amino acids. The CDR3 spells CSARDLGLAGGYEQYF. DNA for the CDR3: TGCAGTGCTAGAGATCTGGGACTAGCGGGGGGATACGAGCAGTACTTC.

The chain carries TRBV4-2 and TRBJ2-1; tentatively, D is TRBD1 (5 bases). The CDR3 is 16 residues long. Germline CDR1 is LGHNA and CDR2 is YNFKEQ. Trimming stripped 4 bases from V and 4 bases from J, with 17 bases between. CDR3 loop: CASSPLGQNLYNEQFF. CDR3 DNA: TGTGCCAGCAGCCCCCTGGGGCAGAACCTTTACAATGAGCAGTTCTTC.

This clonotype was found a few times. J is TRBJ2-1 and V is TRBV9; D remains unclear. V was cut by 4 bases and J by 11 bases, with 10 bases left in between. The CDR3 runs 11 residues. Germline CDR1 SGDLS, CDR2 YYNGEE. CDR3 in DNA: TGTGCCAGCAGCCGAGGCTCAAAGCAGTTCTTC. Protein sequence: CASSRGSKQFF.

This chain joins TRBV29-1 and TRBJ1-2; TRBD1 might be the D (6 bases). CDR1 and CDR2 (germline): SQVTM, ANQGSEA. The V end lost 7 bases, the J end lost 0 bases, and 21 bases lay between the germline ends. CDR3 size: 16 residues. CDR3 residues: CSASRSRGVTNYGYTF. CDR3 nucleotide sequence: TGCAGCGCCTCGAGGTCCAGGGGCGTCACTAACTATGGCTACACCTTC.

The V and J genes are TRBV5-5 and TRBJ2-3; 13 bases agree with TRBD2. Looked up from germline, CDR1 is SGHKS and CDR2 is YYEKEE (reference sequence). This CDR3 has 16 residues. J gave up 9 bases and V 2 bases, and 9 bases lay outside the gene matches. The CDR3: CASSLVPGLAGQTQYF. CDR3 DNA sequence: TGTGCCAGCAGCTTAGTACCGGGACTAGCGGGACAAACGCAGTATTTT. Filled out from reference TRBV5-5 and TRBJ2-3, the complete variable domain reads DAGVTQSPTHLIKTRGQQVTLRCSPISGHKSVSWYQQVLGQGPQFIFQYYEKEERGRGNFPDRFSARQFPNYSSELNVNALLLGDSALYLCASSLVPGLAGQTQYFGPGTRLTVL.